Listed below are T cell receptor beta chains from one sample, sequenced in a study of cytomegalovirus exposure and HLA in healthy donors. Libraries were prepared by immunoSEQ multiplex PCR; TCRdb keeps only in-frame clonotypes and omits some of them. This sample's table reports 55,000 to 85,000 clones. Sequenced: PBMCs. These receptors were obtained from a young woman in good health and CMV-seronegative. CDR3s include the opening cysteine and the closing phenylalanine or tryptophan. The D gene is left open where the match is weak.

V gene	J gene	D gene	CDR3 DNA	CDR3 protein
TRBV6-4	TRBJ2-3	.	TGTGCCACTCGAGTCGCAGATACGCAGTATTTT	CATRVADTQYF
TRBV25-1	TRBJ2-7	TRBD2	TGTGCCAGCAGTGAATCCGGAAAGAGGGAGGGTGAATACGAGCAGTACTTC	CASSESGKREGEYEQYF
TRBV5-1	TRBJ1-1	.	TGCGCCAGCAGCTTGGCAACAGCCTCCATGAACACTGAAGCTTTCTTT	CASSLATASMNTEAFF
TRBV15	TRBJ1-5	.	TGTGCCACCAGCAGAGGAGGAGAGCCGCCCCAGCATTTT	CATSRGGEPPQHF
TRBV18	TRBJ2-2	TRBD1	TGTGCCAGCTCACCAGCCGGGACAGGGGCTACCGGGGAGCTGTTTTTT	CASSPAGTGATGELFF
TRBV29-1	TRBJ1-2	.	TGCAGCGTCACAGGTCTAGCTAACTATGGCTACACCTTC	CSVTGLANYGYTF
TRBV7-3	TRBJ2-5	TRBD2	TGTGCCAGCAGCTCCGGACTAGCGGGAGGGTTGGAAGAGACCCAGTACTTC	CASSSGLAGGLEETQYF
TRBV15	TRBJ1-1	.	TGTGCCACCAGCAGTACAGGGATGATAGATGAAGCTTTCTTT	CATSSTGMIDEAFF
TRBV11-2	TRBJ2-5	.	TGTGCCAGCAGCTTGGGCAGTAAAGAGACCCAGTACTTC	CASSLGSKETQYF
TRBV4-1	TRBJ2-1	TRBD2	TGCGCCAGCAGCCAGGATACTAGCGGGGGAAATGACAATGAGCAGTTCTTC	CASSQDTSGGNDNEQFF
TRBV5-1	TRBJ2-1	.	TGCGCCAGCAGCCGGGATGGGGGCCCCTCCTACAATGAGCAGTTCTTC	CASSRDGGPSYNEQFF
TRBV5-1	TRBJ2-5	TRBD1	TGCGCCAGCAGCCCGGGACAGGGAAACCAAGAGACCCAGTACTTC	CASSPGQGNQETQYF
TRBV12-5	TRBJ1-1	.	TGTGCTAGTGGTTTGCTGGACAGTAAAGCTTTCTTT	CASGLLDSKAFF
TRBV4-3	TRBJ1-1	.	TGCGCCAGCAGCCAAGAAAATCTAAACACTGAAGCTTTCTTT	CASSQENLNTEAFF
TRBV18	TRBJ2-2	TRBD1	TGTGCCAGCTCACCCGACAGGGGGCGCATCACCGGGGAGCTGTTTTTT	CASSPDRGRITGELFF
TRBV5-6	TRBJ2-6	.	TGTGCCAGCAGCGTTGCCCTGACAGGGACTTGGGGGGCCAACGTCCTGACTTTC	CASSVALTGTWGANVLTF
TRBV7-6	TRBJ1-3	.	TGTGCCAGCAGCTTACACTCTGGAAACACCATATATTTT	CASSLHSGNTIYF
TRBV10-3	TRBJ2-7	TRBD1	TGTGCCATCAGTGGGCAGGGGGTCTACGAGCAGTACTTC	CAISGQGVYEQYF
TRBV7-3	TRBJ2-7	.	TGTGCCAGCAGCCCCACCACCCCGGGGGAGCAGTACTTC	CASSPTTPGEQYF
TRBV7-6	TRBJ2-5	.	TGTGCCAGCAGCTGGGGCCGGGACTCCCCCAAGGAGTACTTC	CASSWGRDSPKEYF
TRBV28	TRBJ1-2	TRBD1	TGTGCCAGCAGTCAGGGGGACTATGGCTACACCTTC	CASSQGDYGYTF
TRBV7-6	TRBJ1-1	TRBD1	TGTGCCAGCAGCTTAGGGGGGACAGGCCGGGCTTTCTTT	CASSLGGTGRAFF
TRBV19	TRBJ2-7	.	TGTGCCAGTAGTAGCGGGGTACCCTACGAGCAGTACTTC	CASSSGVPYEQYF
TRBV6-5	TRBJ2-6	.	TGTGCCAGCAGTTACTCAGGGGCCGGGGCCAACGTCCTGACTTTC	CASSYSGAGANVLTF
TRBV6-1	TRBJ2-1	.	TGTGCCAGCAGTGAGCCGGGATGGGTTCATGAGCAGTTCTTC	CASSEPGWVHEQFF
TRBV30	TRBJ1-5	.	TGTGCCTGGAGTGGACAGGGCAATCAGCCCCAGCATTTT	CAWSGQGNQPQHF
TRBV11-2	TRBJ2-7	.	TGTGCCAGCAGCTTGCCCGGTCAAAGCTCCTACGAGCAGTACTTC	CASSLPGQSSYEQYF
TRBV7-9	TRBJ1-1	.	TGTGCCAGCAGCTCACTGGGGCTCCTTATGAACACTGAAGCTTTCTTT	CASSSLGLLMNTEAFF
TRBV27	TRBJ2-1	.	TGTGCCAGCAGTTTGGGGGGAGTAAATGAGCAGTTCTTC	CASSLGGVNEQFF
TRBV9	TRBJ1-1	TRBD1	TGTGCCAGCAGCGCCAGGGGGTACACTGAAGCTTTCTTT	CASSARGYTEAFF
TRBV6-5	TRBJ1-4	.	TGTGCCAGCAGTTACATATCCCCCCTCGAGGGACTGTTTTTT	CASSYISPLEGLFF
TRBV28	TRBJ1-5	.	TGTGCCAGCAGTTCTCCGTCAGGGGACAATCAGCCCCAGCATTTT	CASSSPSGDNQPQHF
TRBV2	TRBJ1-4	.	TGTGCCAGCAGTGAAATGCCACTCGTAGAAAAACTGTTTTTT	CASSEMPLVEKLFF
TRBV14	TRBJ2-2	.	TGTGCCAGCAGCTTCGTGGGTGGGAGAGGCACCGGGGAGCTGTTTTTT	CASSFVGGRGTGELFF
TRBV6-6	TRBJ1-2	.	TGTGCCAGCAGTTCGCAGGGTTCCGGCTACACCTTC	CASSSQGSGYTF
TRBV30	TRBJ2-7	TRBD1	TGTGCCTGGAGTGTACCTCGGACAGGGGCGAGACTCTTAAGCGCCTACGAGCAGTACTTC	CAWSVPRTGARLLSAYEQYF
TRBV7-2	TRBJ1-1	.	TGTGCCAGCAGCTTAGGGCGGGAGAACACTGAAGCTTTCTTT	CASSLGRENTEAFF
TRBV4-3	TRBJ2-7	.	TGCGCCAGCAGCCAAGATCAGGGGATGGGGGGGTACGAGCAGTACTTC	CASSQDQGMGGYEQYF
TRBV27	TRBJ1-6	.	TGTGCCAGCAGATCACAGTGGATCTATAATTCACCCCTCCACTTT	CASRSQWIYNSPLHF
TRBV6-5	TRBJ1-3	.	TGTGCCAGCAGTTATGCTGGGGCAGTTGGAAACACCATATATTTT	CASSYAGAVGNTIYF
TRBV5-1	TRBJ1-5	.	TGCGCCAGCAGTGACGGGGTCGCCCGGGGGCCCCAGCATTTT	CASSDGVARGPQHF
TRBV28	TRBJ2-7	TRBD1	TGTGCCAGTAAAAAGCAGGGGGCGCCTTACGAGCAGTACTTC	CASKKQGAPYEQYF
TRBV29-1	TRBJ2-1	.	TGCAGCGTGACAGCCTCCTACAATGAGCAGTTCTTC	CSVTASYNEQFF